This paragraph reports one TCR beta chain. This specimen comes from a study of blood T cell repertoires in COVID-19. Repertoires were generated with immunoSEQ multiplex PCR, while TCRdb's copy carries only in-frame clones and drops some. The table includes some 83,000 clones, about 82% detected once. In germline, CDR1 is MNHEY, CDR2 SMNVEV (reference sequence). This CDR3 has 16 residues. The junction had 6 bases not matched to a gene; V was cut back by 3 bases and J by 0 bases. Sequencing input: peripheral blood. The rearrangement uses TRBV27 and TRBJ1-2; 8 positions match TRBD1. The TCR originated in a man aged 50 or older with active COVID-19. CDR3 sequence (DNA): TGTGCCAGCAGTTTCCTTGGGACAGGTTCTAACTATGGCTACACCTTC. Encoded protein: CASSFLGTGSNYGYTF.